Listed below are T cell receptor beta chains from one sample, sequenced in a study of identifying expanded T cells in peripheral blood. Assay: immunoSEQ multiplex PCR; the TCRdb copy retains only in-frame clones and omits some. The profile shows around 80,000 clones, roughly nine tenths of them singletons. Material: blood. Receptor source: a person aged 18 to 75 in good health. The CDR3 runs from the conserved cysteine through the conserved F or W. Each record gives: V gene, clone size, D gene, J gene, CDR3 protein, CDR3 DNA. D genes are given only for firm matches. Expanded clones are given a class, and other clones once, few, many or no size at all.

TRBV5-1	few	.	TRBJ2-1	CASSLEASYNEQFF	TGCGCCAGCAGCTTGGAAGCCTCCTACAATGAGCAGTTCTTC
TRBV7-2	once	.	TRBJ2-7	CASSQTPGNSYEQYF	TGTGCCAGCAGTCAAACCCCGGGAAACTCCTACGAGCAGTACTTC
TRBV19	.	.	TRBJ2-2	CASKGLSNTGELFF	TGTGCCAGTAAGGGACTCTCGAACACCGGGGAGCTGTTTTTT
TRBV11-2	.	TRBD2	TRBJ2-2	CASSPTLAGYDTGELFF	TGTGCCAGCAGCCCTACTCTAGCGGGGTATGACACCGGGGAGCTGTTTTTT
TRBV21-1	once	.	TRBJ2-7	CASSNHVPPYEQYF	TGTGCCAGCAGCAACCACGTCCCGCCCTACGAGCAGTACTTC
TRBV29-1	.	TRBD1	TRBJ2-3	CSVIQGFTDTQYF	TGCAGCGTCATACAGGGGTTCACAGATACGCAGTATTTT
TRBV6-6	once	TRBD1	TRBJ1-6	CAVSGTEQSPLHF	TGTGCCGTTTCCGGGACAGAACAATCACCCCTCCACTTT
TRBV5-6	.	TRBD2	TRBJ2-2	CASTRTRTAGELFF	TGTGCCAGCACCAGGACTAGAACGGCCGGGGAGCTGTTTTTT
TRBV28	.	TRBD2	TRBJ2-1	CASSLAGGGRGQFF	TGTGCCAGCAGTTTAGCGGGAGGCGGTCGGGGGCAGTTCTTC
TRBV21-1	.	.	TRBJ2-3	CASSTTARREGTDTQYF	TGTGCCAGCAGCACAACGGCAAGGCGAGAAGGCACAGATACGCAGTATTTT
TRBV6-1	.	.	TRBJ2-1	CASSGERGNEQFF	TGTGCCAGCAGTGGAGAGCGAGGCAATGAGCAGTTCTTC
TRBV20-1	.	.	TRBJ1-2	CSAWDDGYTF	TGCAGTGCCTGGGACGACGGCTACACCTTC
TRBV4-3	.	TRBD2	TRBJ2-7	CASSQGLADYEQYF	TGCGCCAGCAGCCAGGGACTAGCGGACTACGAGCAGTACTTC
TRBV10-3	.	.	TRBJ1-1	CAISQGWDTEAFF	TGTGCCATCAGCCAGGGATGGGACACTGAAGCTTTCTTT
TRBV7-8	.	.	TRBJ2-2	CASFSERGLGGELFF	TGTGCCAGCTTCAGCGAAAGAGGGCTTGGCGGGGAGCTGTTTTTT
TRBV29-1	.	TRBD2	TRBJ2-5	CSSREGPKETQYF	TGCAGCTCGCGGGAGGGCCCGAAAGAGACCCAGTACTTC